In this sample, the clone carrying this TCR beta chain turned up a few times. The germline V gene encodes CDR1 SGHRS and CDR2 YFSETQ. The V end was cut by 0 bases, the J end by 4 bases, with 9 bases between. CDR3 length: 14 residues. PCR involved 60 Vbeta and 13 Jbeta primers. The assay was immunoSEQ multiplex PCR, and TCRdb's table has in-frame clones only and misses some. The sample lists some 120,000 clones, over 75% occurring once. The record originates from a study of cytomegalovirus exposure and HLA in healthy donors. The TCR originated in a middle-aged man in good health and CMV-seronegative. The specimen was PBMCs. This chain uses TRBV5-1 with TRBJ2-3; no clear D. The CDR3 region has the DNA TGCGCCAGCAGCTTGGTCGTGAGCCCAGATACGCAGTATTTT. Protein product: CASSLVVSPDTQYF.